Presented here are 16 T cell receptor beta chains from one specimen sequenced in a study of CD8 T cells in Susac syndrome. When the RNA was reverse transcribed, random hexamers were used with an input of roughly 0.45 to 1 ug. TCRdb reprocessed the immunoSEQ multiplex PCR reads via MiXCR and lists one record per CDR3 protein. The repertoire holds approximately 180,000 distinct CDR3 sequences, with roughly 94% as singletons. The sample comprised CD4+ T cells from PBMCs. These receptor sequences come from a human donor with Susac syndrome.

This clonotype has a single count. V usage is TRBV20-1 and J usage is TRBJ2-7; the match to TRBD1 covers 10 bases. Germline V lookup: CDR1 DFQATT, CDR2 SNEGSKA (reference sequence). J gave up 6 bases and V 0 bases, and 8 bases lay outside the gene matches. The CDR3 has 15 residues. The CDR3 region is CSARDTGTGVGEQYF. DNA of the CDR3: TGCAGTGCTAGAGATACCGGGACAGGGGTTGGCGAGCAGTACTTC.

The V call is TRBV19, the J call TRBJ1-5; TRBD1 matches 11 bases. The CDR3 extends over 14 amino acids. Trimming cost V 6 bases and J 6 bases; bases outside gene matches: 4. In germline, CDR1 is LNHDA, CDR2 SQIVND (reference sequence). CDR3 bases: TGTGCCAGTAGCGGGACAGGGGGAATTCAGCCCCAGCATTTT. Residues: CASSGTGGIQPQHF.

The sample holds one count of this clonotype. This rearrangement joins TRBV27 to TRBJ2-7; D not certain. Germline V lookup: CDR1 MNHEY, CDR2 SMNVEV (reference sequence). V was clipped by 5 bases and J by 0 bases, with 8 bases between them. The CDR3 totals 13 residues. CDR3 DNA: TGTGCCAGCAGTCCGACGGTCTCCTACGAGCAGTACTTC. Amino acid sequence: CASSPTVSYEQYF.

The chain recombines TRBV29-1 with TRBJ2-5; 7 bases agree with TRBD2. Germline V gene sequence: CDR1 SQVTM, CDR2 ANQGSEA. The CDR3 spans 14 residues. J gave up 4 bases and V 4 bases, and 9 bases lay outside the gene matches. CDR3 protein: CSVAANGGRETQYF. The DNA for the CDR3 is TGCAGCGTTGCCGCTAACGGGGGGAGAGAGACCCAGTACTTC.

The J gene is TRBJ1-3, the V gene TRBV29-1; D unresolved. Trimming cost V 2 bases and J 4 bases, with 9 bases left between them. Germline V CDR1 and CDR2: SQVTM, ANQGSEA. This CDR3 region has 13 residues. The CDR3 DNA is TGCAGCGTTGAAATATCTCAGGGAAACACCATATATTTT. Translating gives CSVEISQGNTIYF. Full variable domain (rest looked up from reference TRBV29-1 and TRBJ1-3): SAVISQKPSRDICQRGTSLTIQCQVDSQVTMMFWYRQQPGQSLTLIATANQGSEATYESGFVIDKFPISRPNLTFSTLTVSNMSPEDSSIYLCSVEISQGNTIYFGEGSWLTVV.

The chain links TRBV4-3 to TRBJ1-4; D is undetermined. Germline V gives CDR1 LGHNA, CDR2 YSLEER. CDR3 length: 17 residues. Trimming left V 4 bases short and J 0 bases short, with 15 bases between. The CDR3 nucleotides read TGCGCCAGCAGCCCGTTTACGGGGATTCCAACTAATGAAAAACTGTTTTTT. Translated, it gives CASSPFTGIPTNEKLFF.

The V gene is TRBV20-1, the J gene TRBJ2-1, with D uncertain. This CDR3 region has 15 residues. From germline, CDR1 is DFQATT and CDR2 SNEGSKA (reference sequence). Trimming stripped 1 base from V and 8 bases from J, with 18 bases between. The CDR3: CSARGSRLKLDEQFF. The CDR3 coding sequence is TGCAGTGCTAGAGGTTCCAGGCTAAAGTTAGATGAGCAGTTCTTC.

V usage is TRBV29-1 and J usage is TRBJ2-5; 10 bases align to TRBD2. Per germline, CDR1 SQVTM and CDR2 ANQGSEA. The CDR3 runs to 14 residues. J lost 4 bases, V lost 5 bases, and 7 bases had no gene match. The CDR3 DNA is TGCAGCGTTAGGGGACTAGCGACACGAGAGACCCAGTACTTC. Its translation: CSVRGLATRETQYF.

CDR3 residues: CATSRDRVTGADTQYF. The CDR3 DNA reads TGTGCCACCAGCAGAGATCGGGTCACGGGGGCAGATACGCAGTATTTT. The chain joins TRBV15 to TRBJ2-3; D is possibly TRBD2 (6 bases). V was clipped by 0 bases and J by 4 bases, with 14 bases between them. Germline V gene lookup returns CDR1 LNHNV and CDR2 YYDKDF (reference sequence). This CDR3 contains 16 residues.

V usage is TRBV5-1 and J usage is TRBJ2-7; the D is unclear. Germline CDR1 SGHRS, CDR2 YFSETQ. Trimming removed 3 bases from V and 0 bases from J, with 13 bases in between. This CDR3 spans 15 amino acids. The CDR3 sequence is CASSYEARSSYEQYF. The CDR3 DNA reads TGCGCCAGCAGCTATGAGGCCCGATCCTCCTACGAGCAGTACTTC.

This chain links TRBV12-3 or TRBV12-4 with TRBJ2-5; D gene ambiguous. V lost 3 bases, J lost 5 bases, and 7 bases lay in between. The CDR3 consists of 12 residues. The CDR3 DNA follows: TGTGCCAGCAGTTTGTACCGGGAGACCCAGTACTTC. Translation: CASSLYRETQYF.

V is TRBV20-1 and J is TRBJ1-3, with D maybe TRBD1 (5 bases). This CDR3 region has 15 residues. V lost 0 bases to trimming and J lost 1 base, with 10 bases between them. The germline V gene has CDR1 DFQATT and CDR2 SNEGSKA (reference sequence). The CDR3 sequence is CSARDLRESGNTIYF. In DNA, the CDR3 is TGCAGTGCTAGAGACCTCAGGGAGTCTGGAAACACCATATATTTT.

The CDR3 sequence: CASSPVQTLSGANVLTF. The CDR3 DNA sequence: TGTGCCAGCTCTCCCGTCCAGACTCTTTCTGGGGCCAACGTCCTGACTTTC. The rearrangement joins TRBV18 to TRBJ2-6; no firm D call. Trimming stripped 6 bases from V and 1 base from J, with 16 bases between. The CDR3 consists of 17 residues. Germline lookup yields CDR1 KGHSH and CDR2 LQKENI.

The chain has TRBV20-1 and TRBJ1-2; D gene uncertain. This CDR3 is 14 amino acids long. Trimming pared 1 base from V and 2 bases from J, leaving 11 bases between. Germline V lookup: CDR1 DFQATT, CDR2 SNEGSKA (reference sequence). CDR3 amino acids: CSARGGPNNYGYTF. In DNA form, the CDR3 reads TGCAGTGCTAGAGGAGGCCCCAACAACTATGGCTACACCTTC.

CDR3 in amino acids: CASSPAGIRGLNQPQHF. The CDR3 nucleotides are TGTGCCAGCAGCCCAGCGGGTATCAGGGGCCTCAATCAGCCCCAGCATTTT. The chain uses TRBV11-2 and TRBJ1-5; D might be TRBD1 (6 bases). Germline V gives CDR1 SGHAT, CDR2 FQNNGV. The CDR3 is 17 residues long. Trimming pared 5 bases from V and 3 bases from J, leaving 20 bases between.

The V and J genes are TRBV5-1 and TRBJ2-5; weak D call: TRBD2 (6 bases). The CDR3 sequence is 19 residues long. Deletions cut 7 bases from V and 1 base from J, with 29 bases between. The germline V gene encodes CDR1 SGHRS and CDR2 YFSETQ. The CDR3 DNA reads as TGCGCCAGCTCACGATGGCGCGGGACCCCAGATGGCGCCCAAGAGACCCAGTACTTC. It is translated as CASSRWRGTPDGAQETQYF.